Listed here are 10 T cell receptor beta chains from one sample, sequenced in a study of blood T cell repertoires in COVID-19 (dated by TCRdb to 2020 to 2021). To prepare the library, the immunoSEQ multiplex PCR assay was applied. Imported from immuneACCESS, the table was reduced by TCRdb to in-frame sequences with V and J called. These copies leave out some clones; in studies compared against another copy, an unresolved V gene accounts for under half, and the cause of the remainder is not known. The sample yields approximately 73,000 clones; around nine tenths were counted once. The leading ten clones occupy about 1.9% of the sample. The sample taken for sequencing was peripheral blood. These receptors were taken from a woman aged 55-70 years with acute or convalescent COVID-19.

The gene calls are TRBV18 and TRBJ2-1; 7 bases are a match to TRBD2. After removal of 6 bases from V and 3 bases from J, the junction contained 11 bases not matched to a gene. Per the germline V gene, CDR1 is KGHSH and CDR2 is LQKENI. The length of the CDR3 is 16 residues. As DNA, the CDR3 is TGTGCCAGCTCCCCGGGTAGCGGGTTGATCTACAATGAGCAGTTCTTC. Protein product: CASSPGSGLIYNEQFF. The full variable domain, its missing parts supplied by reference TRBV18 and TRBJ2-1, is NAGVMQNPRHLVRRRGQEARLRCSPMKGHSHVYWYRQLPEEGLKFMVYLQKENIIDESGMPKERFSAEFPKEGPSILRIQQVVRGDSAAYFCASSPGSGLIYNEQFFGPGTRLTVL.

The CDR3 nucleotides read TGCGCCAGCAGCCGGACTAGCGGGGGTACCGGGGAGCTGTTTTTT. Translating it yields CASSRTSGGTGELFF. The rearrangement links TRBV5-1 to TRBJ2-2; 13 bases are a match to TRBD2. The CDR3 totals 15 residues. Germline lookup yields CDR1 SGHRS and CDR2 YFSETQ. The ends lost 4 bases at V and 5 bases at J; junction bases unmatched: 2.

The chain joins TRBV4-1 to TRBJ2-4; 8 bases align to TRBD1. Germline CDR1 is MGHRA and CDR2 is YSYEKL. The CDR3 has 17 amino acids. V lost 0 bases to trimming and J lost 2 bases; unmatched junction nucleotides: 6. CDR3 sequence: CASSQDQGATSKNIQYF. The CDR3 DNA is TGCGCCAGCAGCCAAGATCAGGGGGCGACTTCCAAAAACATTCAGTACTTC.

The chain has TRBV6-5 and TRBJ1-2; D possibly corresponds to TRBD1 (6 bases). The V end lost 6 bases, the J end lost 4 bases, and 12 bases lay between the germline ends. The length of the CDR3 is 13 residues. The germline gives CDR1 MNHEY, CDR2 SVGAGI. Written as DNA, the CDR3 is TGTGCCAGCAGGAAGACAGGCCCCTATGGCTACACCTTC. Its protein is CASRKTGPYGYTF.

V gene TRBV7-2 combines with J gene TRBJ2-7, with D possibly matching TRBD1 (7 bases). The CDR3 extends over 14 amino acids. Germline CDR1 reads SGHTA; CDR2 reads FQGNSA. Trimming left V 4 bases short and J 2 bases short, with 12 bases between. In nucleotides, the CDR3 is TGTGCCAGCAGCTCTGGCAGGGGGGCCTACGAGCAGTACTTC. Translated: CASSSGRGAYEQYF.

The V call is TRBV2, the J call TRBJ1-5; D is possibly TRBD1 (5 bases). The CDR3 is 14 residues long. Germline V CDR1 and CDR2: SNHLY, FYNNEI. Trimming took off 7 bases at V and 7 bases at J, with 17 bases between the two ends. For the CDR3, the DNA is TGTGCCAGCATGGGGGGGACTGGGGGGCAGCCCCAGCATTTT. Amino acid sequence: CASMGGTGGQPQHF.

The chain is built from TRBV5-6 and TRBJ2-7; possible D gene TRBD2, 5 bases. The CDR3 consists of 11 residues. V shed 4 bases and J shed 4 bases, with 6 bases lying between them. CDR1 SGHDT and CDR2 YYEEEE come from the germline V gene. CDR3 sequence reads: CASSRGYEQYF. Here the CDR3 DNA reads TGTGCCAGCAGCCGGGGATACGAGCAGTACTTC.

In DNA, the CDR3 is TGTGCCAGCAGCCCAACCAGTGAGGGTGGGTATGGCTACACCTTC. Its translation is CASSPTSEGGYGYTF. The J gene is TRBJ1-2, the V gene TRBV7-9; D call uncertain. The length of the CDR3 is 15 residues. Germline V CDR1 and CDR2: SEHNR, FQNEAQ (reference sequence). The ends were cut back, 5 bases at V and 5 bases at J, with 18 bases in the middle.

This clone was seen a handful of times. Here the CDR3 DNA reads TGTGCCAGCAGTGGGACTGAAGATGTGGGTGAGCAGTTCTTC. The encoded protein is CASSGTEDVGEQFF. The genes are TRBV25-1 and TRBJ2-1, with D possibly TRBD2 on 5 matching bases. From germline, CDR1 is MGHDK and CDR2 SYGVNS. The V and J ends lost 4 bases and 9 bases respectively, with 16 bases between them. This CDR3 comprises 14 residues.

The chain is built from TRBV7-2 and TRBJ2-7; 8 positions match TRBD1. The CDR3 length is 14 residues. Germline CDR1 is SGHTA and CDR2 is FQGNSA. The V gene end was trimmed by 4 bases and the J gene end by 4 bases; junction bases not matched to a gene: 6. CDR3 in amino acids: CASSSWTGMYEQYF. CDR3 nucleotides: TGTGCCAGCAGCTCTTGGACAGGGATGTACGAGCAGTACTTC.